This T cell receptor (beta chain) was profiled in a study of CD8+ T cells in alopecia areata. In the study overall: Administration of oral tofacitinib to treated patients was at 5 to 10 mg twice daily. It was 6 to 18 months of tofacitinib, and then there were 6 months off drug.

Following RNA extraction, reverse transcription yielded cDNA that acted as the sequencing template. TCRdb keeps only in-frame clones here, not all; method: immunoSEQ multiplex PCR. The sample contains more than 100,000 clones, 50% to 60% of which appear only once. PBMCs provided sorted CD4+ and CD8+ T cells. This clone has just a few counts. The starting material was CD4+ T cells sorted from blood, obtained at week 0. This sequence was found in a human donor with alopecia areata.

The CDR3 loop reads CASSSGPRNQPQHF. The CDR3 nucleotides read TGTGCCAGCAGCTCGGGGCCGCGCAATCAGCCCCAGCATTTT. J is TRBJ1-5 and V is TRBV7-2; TRBD1 might be the D (5 bases). Trimming took off 4 bases at V and 2 bases at J, with 9 bases between the two ends. CDR3 size: 14 residues. Germline assignment: CDR1 SGHTA and CDR2 FQGNSA.